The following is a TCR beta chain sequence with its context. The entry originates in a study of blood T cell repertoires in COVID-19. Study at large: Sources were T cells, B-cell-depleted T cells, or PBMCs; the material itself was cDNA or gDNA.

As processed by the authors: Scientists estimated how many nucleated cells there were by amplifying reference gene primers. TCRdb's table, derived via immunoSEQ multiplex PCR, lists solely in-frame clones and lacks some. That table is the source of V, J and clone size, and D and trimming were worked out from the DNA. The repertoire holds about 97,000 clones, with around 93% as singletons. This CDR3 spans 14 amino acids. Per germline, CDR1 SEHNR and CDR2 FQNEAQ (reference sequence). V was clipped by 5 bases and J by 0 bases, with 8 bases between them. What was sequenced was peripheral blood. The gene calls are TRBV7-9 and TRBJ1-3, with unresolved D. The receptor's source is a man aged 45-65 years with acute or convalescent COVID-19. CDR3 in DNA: TGTGCCAGCAGCCCCGAGAACTCTGGAAACACCATATATTTT. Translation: CASSPENSGNTIYF.